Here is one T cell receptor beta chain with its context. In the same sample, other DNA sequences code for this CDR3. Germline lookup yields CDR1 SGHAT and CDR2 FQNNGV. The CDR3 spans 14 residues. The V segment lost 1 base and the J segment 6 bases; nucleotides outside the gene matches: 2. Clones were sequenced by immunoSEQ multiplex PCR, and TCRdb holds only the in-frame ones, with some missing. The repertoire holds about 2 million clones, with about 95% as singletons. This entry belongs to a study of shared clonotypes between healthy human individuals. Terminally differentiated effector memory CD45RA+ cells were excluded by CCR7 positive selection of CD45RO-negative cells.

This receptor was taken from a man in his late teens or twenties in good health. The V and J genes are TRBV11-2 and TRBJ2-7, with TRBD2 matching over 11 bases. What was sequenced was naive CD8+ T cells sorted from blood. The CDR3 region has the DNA TGTGCCAGCAGCTTAGTAGCGGGGGGGCCCGAGCAGTACTTC. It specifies CASSLVAGGPEQYF.